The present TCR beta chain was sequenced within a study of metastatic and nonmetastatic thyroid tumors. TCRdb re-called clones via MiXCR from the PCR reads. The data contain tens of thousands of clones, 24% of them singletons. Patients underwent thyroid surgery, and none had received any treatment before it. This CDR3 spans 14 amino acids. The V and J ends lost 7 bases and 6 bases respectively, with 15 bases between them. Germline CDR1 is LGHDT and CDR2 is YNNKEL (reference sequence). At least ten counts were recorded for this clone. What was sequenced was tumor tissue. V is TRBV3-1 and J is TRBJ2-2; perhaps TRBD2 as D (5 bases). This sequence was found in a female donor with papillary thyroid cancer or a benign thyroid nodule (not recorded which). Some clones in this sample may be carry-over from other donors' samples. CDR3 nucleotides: TGTGCCAGCAAGAGCGGTACAGTAGCCGGGGAGCTGTTTTTT. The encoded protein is CASKSGTVAGELFF.